Below, 2 T cell receptor beta chains from the same sample are listed, as sequenced in a study of blood T cell repertoires in COVID-19. Profiled with immunoSEQ multiplex PCR; TCRdb holds only in-frame clones, not every one. The table lists tens of thousands of clones, around 90% of them singletons, with about 2.9% in the top ten. Source material: peripheral blood. All receptors derive from a woman in her 50s with active or convalescent COVID-19.

The genes are TRBV19 and TRBJ2-3, with TRBD2 matching over 7 bases. The CDR3 loop spans 14 amino acids. Germline V CDR1 and CDR2: LNHDA, SQIVND (reference sequence). The J segment lost 3 bases and the V segment lost 3 bases, leaving 3 bases of the junction unmatched. CDR3 DNA: TGTGCCAGTAGTATCTGGGGAGGGACAGATACGCAGTATTTT. Translation gives CASSIWGGTDTQYF.

This clone was counted once. The rearrangement joins TRBV6-5 to TRBJ1-4; TRBD1 matches 8 bases. From germline, CDR1 is MNHEY and CDR2 SVGAGI. The length of the CDR3 is 14 residues. The J segment lost 8 bases and the V segment lost 6 bases, leaving 8 bases of the junction unmatched. CDR3 bases: TGTGCCAGCAGGTCCCGGGACAGGCGAGAAAAACTGTTTTTT. It is translated as CASRSRDRREKLFF.